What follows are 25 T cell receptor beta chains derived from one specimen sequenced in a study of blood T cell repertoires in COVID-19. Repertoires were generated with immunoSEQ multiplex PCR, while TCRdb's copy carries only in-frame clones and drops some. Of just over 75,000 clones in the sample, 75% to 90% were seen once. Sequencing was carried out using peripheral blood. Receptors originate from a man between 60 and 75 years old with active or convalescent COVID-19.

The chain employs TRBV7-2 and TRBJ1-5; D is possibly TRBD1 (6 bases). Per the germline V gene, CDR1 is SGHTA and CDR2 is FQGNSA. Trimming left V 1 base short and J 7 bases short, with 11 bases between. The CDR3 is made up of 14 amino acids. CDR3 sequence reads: CASSLGGTGQPQHF. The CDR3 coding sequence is TGTGCCAGCAGCTTAGGAGGAACAGGGCAGCCCCAGCATTTT.

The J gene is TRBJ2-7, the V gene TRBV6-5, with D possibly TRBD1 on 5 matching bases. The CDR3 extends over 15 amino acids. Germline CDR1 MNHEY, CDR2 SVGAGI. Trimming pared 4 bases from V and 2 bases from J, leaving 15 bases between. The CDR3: CASSSTREPPYEQYF. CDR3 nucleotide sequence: TGTGCCAGCAGTTCCACCAGGGAACCGCCCTACGAGCAGTACTTC.

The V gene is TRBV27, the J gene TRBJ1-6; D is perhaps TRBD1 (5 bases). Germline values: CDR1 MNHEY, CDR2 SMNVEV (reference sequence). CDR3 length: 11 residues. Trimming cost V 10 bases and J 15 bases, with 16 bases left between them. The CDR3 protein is CATKSSDSLHF. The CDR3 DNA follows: TGTGCCACTAAATCTTCCGACAGCCTCCACTTT.

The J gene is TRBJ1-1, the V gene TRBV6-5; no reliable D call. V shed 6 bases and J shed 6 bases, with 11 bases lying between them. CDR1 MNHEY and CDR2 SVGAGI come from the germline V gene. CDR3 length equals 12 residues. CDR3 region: CASSLRGAEAFF. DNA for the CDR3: TGTGCCAGCAGCCTCAGAGGAGCTGAAGCTTTCTTT.

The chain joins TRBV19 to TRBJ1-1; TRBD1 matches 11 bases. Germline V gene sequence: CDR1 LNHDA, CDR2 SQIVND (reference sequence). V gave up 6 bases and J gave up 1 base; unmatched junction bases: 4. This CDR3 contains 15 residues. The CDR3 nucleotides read TGTGCCAGTAGGCGGGGGACAGGGGGGAACACTGAAGCTTTCTTT. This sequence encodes CASRRGTGGNTEAFF.

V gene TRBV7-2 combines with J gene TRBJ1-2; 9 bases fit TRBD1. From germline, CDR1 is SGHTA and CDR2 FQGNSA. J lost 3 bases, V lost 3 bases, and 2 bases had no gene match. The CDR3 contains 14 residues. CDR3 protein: CASSFDRGDYGYTF. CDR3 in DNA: TGTGCCAGCAGCTTCGACAGGGGGGACTATGGCTACACCTTC. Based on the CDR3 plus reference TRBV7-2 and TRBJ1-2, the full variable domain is GAGVSQSPSNKVTEKGKDVELRCDPISGHTALYWYRQSLGQGLEFLIYFQGNSAPDKSGLPSDRFSAERTGGSVSTLTIQRTQQEDSAVYLCASSFDRGDYGYTFGSGTRLTVV.

The CDR3 DNA reads as TGTGCCAGCAGTCGCGAGCGACAGGGGTTTTACGAGCAGTACTTC. It encodes CASSRERQGFYEQYF. The chain links TRBV27 to TRBJ2-7; 8 bases align to TRBD1. Germline loops: CDR1 MNHEY, CDR2 SMNVEV (reference sequence). This CDR3 region has 15 residues. J gave up 4 bases and V 5 bases, and 10 bases lay outside the gene matches.

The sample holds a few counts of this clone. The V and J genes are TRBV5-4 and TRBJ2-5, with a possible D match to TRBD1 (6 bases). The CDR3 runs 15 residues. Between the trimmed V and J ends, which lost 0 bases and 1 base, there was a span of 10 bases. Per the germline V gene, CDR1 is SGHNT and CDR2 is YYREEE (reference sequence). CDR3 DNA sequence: TGTGCCAGCAGCTTGGATACAGGGATCCAAGAGACCCAGTACTTC. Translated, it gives CASSLDTGIQETQYF.

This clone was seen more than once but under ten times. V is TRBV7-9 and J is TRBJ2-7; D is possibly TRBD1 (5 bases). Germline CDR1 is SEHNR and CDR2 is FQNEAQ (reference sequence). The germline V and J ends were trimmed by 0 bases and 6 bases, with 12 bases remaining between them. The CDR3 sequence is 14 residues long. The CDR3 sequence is CASSLAGVGSEQYF. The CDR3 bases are TGTGCCAGCAGCTTAGCAGGGGTTGGGTCCGAGCAGTACTTC.

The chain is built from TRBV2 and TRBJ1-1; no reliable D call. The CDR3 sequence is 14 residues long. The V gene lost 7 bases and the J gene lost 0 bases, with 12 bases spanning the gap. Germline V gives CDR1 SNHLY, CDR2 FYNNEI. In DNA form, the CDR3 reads TGTGCCAGCACGTCCGGGTTTATGAACACTGAAGCTTTCTTT. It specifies CASTSGFMNTEAFF.

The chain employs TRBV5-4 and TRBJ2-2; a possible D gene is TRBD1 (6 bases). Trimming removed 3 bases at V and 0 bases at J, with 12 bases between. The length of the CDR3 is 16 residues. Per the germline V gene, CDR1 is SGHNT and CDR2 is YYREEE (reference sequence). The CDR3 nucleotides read TGTGCCAGCAGCTCGCCGACAGGCTCGAACACCGGGGAGCTGTTTTTT. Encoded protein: CASSSPTGSNTGELFF.

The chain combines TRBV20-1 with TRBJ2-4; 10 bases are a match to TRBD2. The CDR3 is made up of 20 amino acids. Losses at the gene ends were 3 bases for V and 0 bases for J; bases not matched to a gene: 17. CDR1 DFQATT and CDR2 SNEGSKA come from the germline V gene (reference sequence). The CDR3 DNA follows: TGCAGTGCTAGTCTCCTTCAACGGGCTAGCGGGGGAGTAGCCAAAAACATTCAGTACTTC. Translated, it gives CSASLLQRASGGVAKNIQYF.

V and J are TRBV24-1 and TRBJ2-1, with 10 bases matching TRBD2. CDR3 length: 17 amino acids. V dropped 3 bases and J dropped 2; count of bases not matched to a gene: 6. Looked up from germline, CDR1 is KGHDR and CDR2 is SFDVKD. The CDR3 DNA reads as TGTGCCACCAGTGATATAAGCGGGGGGGAGCCCTACAATGAGCAGTTCTTC. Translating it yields CATSDISGGEPYNEQFF.

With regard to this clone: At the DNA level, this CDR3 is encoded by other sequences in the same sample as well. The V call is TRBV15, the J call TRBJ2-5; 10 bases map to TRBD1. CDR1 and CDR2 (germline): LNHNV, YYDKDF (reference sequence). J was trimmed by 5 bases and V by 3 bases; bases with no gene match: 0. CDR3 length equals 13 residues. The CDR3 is CATSRDRGETQYF. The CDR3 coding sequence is TGTGCCACCAGCAGGGACAGGGGGGAGACCCAGTACTTC.

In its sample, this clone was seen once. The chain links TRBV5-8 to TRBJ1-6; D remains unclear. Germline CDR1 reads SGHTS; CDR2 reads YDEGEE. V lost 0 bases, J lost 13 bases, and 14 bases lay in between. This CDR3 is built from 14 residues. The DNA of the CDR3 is TGTGCCAGCAGCTTGGTAGCGGGAATGAGCCCCCTCCACTTT. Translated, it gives CASSLVAGMSPLHF.

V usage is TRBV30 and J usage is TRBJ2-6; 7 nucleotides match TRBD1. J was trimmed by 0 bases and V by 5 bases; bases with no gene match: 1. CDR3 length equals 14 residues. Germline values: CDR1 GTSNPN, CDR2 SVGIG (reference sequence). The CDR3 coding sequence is TGTGCCTGGGACAGGGACTCTGGGGCCAACGTCCTGACTTTC. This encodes CAWDRDSGANVLTF.

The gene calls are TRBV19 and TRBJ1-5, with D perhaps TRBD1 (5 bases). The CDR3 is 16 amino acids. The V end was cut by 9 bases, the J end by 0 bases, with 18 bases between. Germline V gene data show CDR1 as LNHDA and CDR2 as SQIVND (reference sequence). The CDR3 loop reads CASTIRGSYSNQPQHF. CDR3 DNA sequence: TGTGCCAGCACCATAAGGGGATCTTATAGCAATCAGCCCCAGCATTTT.

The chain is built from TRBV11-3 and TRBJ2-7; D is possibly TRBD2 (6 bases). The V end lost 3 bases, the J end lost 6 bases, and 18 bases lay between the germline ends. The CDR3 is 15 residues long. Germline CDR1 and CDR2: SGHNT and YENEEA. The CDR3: CASSLGGMSRGEQYF. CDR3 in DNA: TGTGCCAGCAGCTTGGGGGGAATGAGTCGAGGCGAGCAGTACTTC. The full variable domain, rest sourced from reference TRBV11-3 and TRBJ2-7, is EAGVVQSPRYKIIEKKQPVAFWCNPISGHNTLYWYLQNLGQGPELLIRYENEEAVDDSQLPKDRFSAERLKGVDSTLKIQPAELGDSAVYLCASSLGGMSRGEQYFGPGTRLTVT.

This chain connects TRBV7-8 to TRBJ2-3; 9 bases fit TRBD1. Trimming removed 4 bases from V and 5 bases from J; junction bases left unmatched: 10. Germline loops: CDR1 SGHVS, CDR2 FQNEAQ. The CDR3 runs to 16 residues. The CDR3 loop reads CASSSGTGTGRDTQYF. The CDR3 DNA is TGTGCCAGCAGCTCAGGAACCGGGACAGGGCGAGATACGCAGTATTTT.

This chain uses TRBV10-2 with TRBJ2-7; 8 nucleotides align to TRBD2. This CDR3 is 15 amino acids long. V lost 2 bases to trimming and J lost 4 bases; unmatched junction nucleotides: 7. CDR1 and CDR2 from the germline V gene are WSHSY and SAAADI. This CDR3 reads CASSETGGGRYEQYF. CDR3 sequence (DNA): TGCGCCAGCAGTGAGACGGGGGGGGGCCGTTACGAGCAGTACTTC.

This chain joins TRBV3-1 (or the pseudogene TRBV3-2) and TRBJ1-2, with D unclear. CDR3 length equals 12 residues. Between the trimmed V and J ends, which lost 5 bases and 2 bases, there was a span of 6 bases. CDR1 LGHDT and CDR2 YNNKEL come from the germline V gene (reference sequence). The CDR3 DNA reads TGTGCCAGCAGCGGCGGCAACTATGGCTACACCTTC. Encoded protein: CASSGGNYGYTF.

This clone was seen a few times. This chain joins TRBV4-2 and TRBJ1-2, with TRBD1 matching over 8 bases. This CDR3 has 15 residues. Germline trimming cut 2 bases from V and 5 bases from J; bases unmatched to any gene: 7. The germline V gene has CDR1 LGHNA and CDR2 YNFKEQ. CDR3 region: CASSQTTGVYYGYTF. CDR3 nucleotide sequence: TGTGCCAGCAGCCAAACGACAGGGGTGTATTATGGCTACACCTTC.

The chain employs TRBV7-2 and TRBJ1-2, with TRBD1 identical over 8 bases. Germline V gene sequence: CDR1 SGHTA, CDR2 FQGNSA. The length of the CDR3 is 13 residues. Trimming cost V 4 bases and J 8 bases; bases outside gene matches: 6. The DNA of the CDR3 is TGTGCCAGCAGCTATGGACAGGGTAGGGGCTACACCTTC. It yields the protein CASSYGQGRGYTF.

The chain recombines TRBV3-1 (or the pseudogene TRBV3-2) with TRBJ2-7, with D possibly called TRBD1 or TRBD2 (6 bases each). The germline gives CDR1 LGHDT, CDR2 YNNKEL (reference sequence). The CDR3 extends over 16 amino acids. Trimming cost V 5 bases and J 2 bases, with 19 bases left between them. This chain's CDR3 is CASSKGGPQRAYEQYF. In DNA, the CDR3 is TGTGCCAGCAGCAAAGGGGGGCCCCAGAGGGCCTACGAGCAGTACTTC.

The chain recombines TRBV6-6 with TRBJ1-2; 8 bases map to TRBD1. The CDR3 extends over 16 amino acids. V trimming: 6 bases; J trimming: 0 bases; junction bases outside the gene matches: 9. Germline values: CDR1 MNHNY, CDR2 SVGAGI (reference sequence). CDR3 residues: CASSPGTGRANYGYTF. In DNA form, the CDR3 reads TGTGCCAGCAGCCCCGGGACAGGCCGAGCTAACTATGGCTACACCTTC.